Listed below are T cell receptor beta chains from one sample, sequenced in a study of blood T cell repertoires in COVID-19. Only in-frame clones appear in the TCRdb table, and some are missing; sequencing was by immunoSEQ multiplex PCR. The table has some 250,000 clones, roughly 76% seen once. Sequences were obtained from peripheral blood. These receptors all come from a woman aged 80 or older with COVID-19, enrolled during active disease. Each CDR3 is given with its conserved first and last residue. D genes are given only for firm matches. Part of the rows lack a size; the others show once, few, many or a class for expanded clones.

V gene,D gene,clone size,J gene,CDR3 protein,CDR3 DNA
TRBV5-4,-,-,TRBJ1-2,CASSVQGLGYTF,TGTGCCAGCAGCGTTCAGGGCCTTGGCTACACCTTC
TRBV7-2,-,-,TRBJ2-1,CASSLELVNEQFF,TGTGCCAGCAGCTTAGAGCTAGTCAATGAGCAGTTCTTC
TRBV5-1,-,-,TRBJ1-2,CASTNRASGNYGYTF,TGCGCCAGCACAAACCGAGCTTCCGGTAACTATGGCTACACCTTC
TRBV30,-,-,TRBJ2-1,CAWGPYNEQFF,TGTGCCTGGGGCCCGTACAATGAGCAGTTCTTC
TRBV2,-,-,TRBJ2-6,CASSARGLPYSGANVLTF,TGTGCCAGCAGTGCGCGGGGGCTTCCGTACTCTGGGGCCAACGTCCTGACTTTC
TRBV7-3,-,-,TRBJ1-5,CASSPSSNQPQHF,TGTGCCAGCAGCCCCAGTAGCAATCAGCCCCAGCATTTT
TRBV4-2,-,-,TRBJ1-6,CASSQEGRNNSPLHF,TGTGCCAGCAGCCAGGAGGGACGGAATAATTCACCCCTCCACTTT
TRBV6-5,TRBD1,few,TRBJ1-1,CASSRGQGVAEAFF,TGTGCCAGCAGTCGGGGACAGGGGGTTGCTGAAGCTTTCTTT
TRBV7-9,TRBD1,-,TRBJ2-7,CASSLAAGTDTYEQYF,TGTGCCAGCAGCTTAGCCGCCGGGACAGATACCTACGAGCAGTACTTC
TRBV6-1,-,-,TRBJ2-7,CASTEDRYTYEQYF,TGTGCCAGCACTGAAGACAGGTACACGTACGAGCAGTACTTC
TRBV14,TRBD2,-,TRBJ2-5,CASSQEDSGREETQYF,TGTGCCAGCAGCCAAGAAGATAGCGGGAGGGAAGAGACCCAGTACTTC
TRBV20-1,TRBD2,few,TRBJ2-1,CSASKGGRDGDEQFF,TGCAGTGCTAGTAAGGGTGGGAGGGATGGCGATGAGCAGTTCTTC
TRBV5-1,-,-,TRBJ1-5,CASSLDGTPNQPQHF,TGCGCCAGCAGCTTGGATGGGACACCTAATCAGCCCCAGCATTTT
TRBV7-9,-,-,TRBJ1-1,CASSSPERGTEAFF,TGTGCCAGCAGCTCACCCGAAAGGGGCACTGAAGCTTTCTTT
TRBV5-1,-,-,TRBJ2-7,CASSSRQGLEQYF,TGCGCCAGCAGCTCAAGACAGGGACTCGAGCAGTACTTC
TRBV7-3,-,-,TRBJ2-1,CASSLRVAGNNEQFF,TGTGCCAGCAGCTTAAGGGTGGCAGGTAACAATGAGCAGTTCTTC
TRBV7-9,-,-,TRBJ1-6,CASSQQSSYNSPLHF,TGTGCCAGCAGCCAACAGAGCTCCTATAATTCACCCCTCCACTTT
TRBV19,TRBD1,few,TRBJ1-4,CASSLGQGATNEKLFF,TGTGCCAGTAGCCTGGGACAGGGGGCAACTAATGAAAAACTGTTTTTT
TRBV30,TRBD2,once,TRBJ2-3,CAWLKGPSGLYTDTQYF,TGTGCCTGGCTAAAGGGCCCTAGCGGACTATACACAGATACGCAGTATTTT
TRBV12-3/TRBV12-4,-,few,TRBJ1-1,CASSFVGGAFF,TGTGCCAGCAGTTTTGTTGGAGGAGCTTTCTTT
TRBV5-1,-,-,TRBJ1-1,CASSLGTANTEAFF,TGCGCCAGCAGCTTGGGGACAGCAAACACTGAAGCTTTCTTT
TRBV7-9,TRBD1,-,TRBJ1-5,CASSLVDRGINQPQHF,TGTGCCAGCAGCTTAGTTGACAGGGGAATTAATCAACCCCAGCATTTT
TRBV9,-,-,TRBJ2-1,CASSVAVGSTYNEQFF,TGTGCCAGCAGCGTAGCAGTCGGTAGCACATACAATGAGCAGTTCTTC
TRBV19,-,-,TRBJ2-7,CASSNQGGPYEQYF,TGTGCCAGTAGTAACCAGGGAGGCCCCTACGAGCAGTACTTC
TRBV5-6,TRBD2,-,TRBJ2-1,CASSSGLAVYNEQFF,TGTGCCAGCAGCTCGGGACTAGCGGTCTACAATGAGCAGTTCTTC
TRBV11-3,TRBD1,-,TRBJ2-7,CASSLRQGRYEQYF,TGTGCCAGCAGCTTACGACAGGGGCGCTACGAGCAGTACTTC
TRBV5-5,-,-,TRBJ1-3,CASSFAPLLESGNTIYF,TGTGCCAGCAGCTTCGCCCCTTTATTAGAATCTGGAAACACCATATATTTT
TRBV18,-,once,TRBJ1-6,CASSPPLGSGSPLHF,TGTGCCAGCTCACCACCATTAGGGAGCGGTTCACCCCTCCACTTT
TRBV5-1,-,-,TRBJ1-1,CASSQANTEAFF,TGCGCCAGCAGTCAGGCGAACACTGAAGCTTTCTTT
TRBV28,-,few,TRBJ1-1,CASIRGNTEAFF,TGTGCCAGCATACGAGGGAACACTGAAGCTTTCTTT
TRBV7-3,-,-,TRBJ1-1,CASSLGQNTEAFF,TGTGCCAGCAGTCTGGGACAGAACACTGAAGCTTTCTTT
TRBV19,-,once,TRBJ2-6,CASLLSSGANVLTF,TGTGCCAGTCTACTGAGCTCTGGGGCCAACGTCCTGACTTTC
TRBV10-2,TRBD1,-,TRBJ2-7,CASMKLTGEIYEQYF,TGCGCCAGCATGAAACTGACAGGGGAAATATACGAGCAGTACTTC
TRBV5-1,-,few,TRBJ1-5,CASSLDTSGPQHF,TGCGCCAGCAGCTTGGATACGTCCGGGCCCCAGCATTTT
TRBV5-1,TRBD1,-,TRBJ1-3,CASGTGDSGNTIYF,TGCGCCAGCGGAACAGGGGACTCTGGAAACACCATATATTTT
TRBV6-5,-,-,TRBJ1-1,CASSWARTEAFF,TGTGCCAGCAGTTGGGCCCGAACTGAAGCTTTCTTT
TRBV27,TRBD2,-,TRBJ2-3,CASSSSLAGASADTQYF,TGTGCCAGCAGTTCGAGCCTAGCGGGAGCATCAGCAGATACGCAGTATTTT
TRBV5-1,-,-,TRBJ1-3,CASSITSGVSGNTIYF,TGCGCCAGCAGCATCACCTCAGGGGTCTCCGGAAACACCATATATTTT
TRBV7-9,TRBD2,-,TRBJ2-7,CASSYRGRVDEQYF,TGTGCCAGCAGCTACCGTGGGAGGGTAGACGAGCAGTACTTC
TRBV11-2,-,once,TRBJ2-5,CASSLQGREETQYF,TGTGCCAGCAGCCTCCAGGGGCGGGAAGAGACCCAGTACTTC
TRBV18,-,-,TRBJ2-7,CASSPAQVPSYEQYF,TGTGCCAGCTCACCGGCACAAGTTCCCTCCTACGAGCAGTACTTC
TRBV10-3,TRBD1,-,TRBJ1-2,CAISDPTGQANYGYTF,TGTGCCATCAGTGACCCGACAGGGCAGGCTAACTATGGCTACACCTTC
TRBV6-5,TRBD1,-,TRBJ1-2,CASRDRLLYYGYTF,TGTGCCAGCCGGGACAGGCTCCTTTACTATGGCTACACCTTC
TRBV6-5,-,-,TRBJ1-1,CASLMSGGGGEAFF,TGTGCCAGCTTGATGTCCGGGGGTGGTGGTGAAGCTTTCTTT
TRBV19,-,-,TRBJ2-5,CASSFDRIQETQYF,TGTGCCAGTAGTTTTGACAGGATCCAAGAGACCCAGTACTTC
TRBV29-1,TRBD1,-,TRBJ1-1,CSVSLGQGNTEAFF,TGCAGCGTTTCCCTCGGACAGGGAAACACTGAAGCTTTCTTT
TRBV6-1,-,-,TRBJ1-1,CASSDAVAFF,TGTGCCAGCAGTGATGCGGTAGCTTTCTTT
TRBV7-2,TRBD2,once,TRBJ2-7,CASSLGLAGLYEQYF,TGTGCCAGCAGCTTAGGACTAGCGGGCCTATACGAGCAGTACTTC
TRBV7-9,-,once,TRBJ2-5,CASSLAVSGTQYF,TGTGCCAGCAGCTTAGCGGTTTCGGGGACCCAGTACTTC
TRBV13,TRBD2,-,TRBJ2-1,CASSRTSGRPYNEQFF,TGTGCCAGCAGCCGGACTAGCGGGAGGCCGTACAATGAGCAGTTCTTC
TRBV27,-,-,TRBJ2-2,CASKAGFTGELFF,TGTGCCAGCAAAGCCGGGTTCACCGGGGAGCTGTTTTTT
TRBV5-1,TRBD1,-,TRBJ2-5,CASSPHTDRGETQYF,TGCGCCAGCAGCCCCCACACGGACAGGGGGGAGACCCAGTACTTC